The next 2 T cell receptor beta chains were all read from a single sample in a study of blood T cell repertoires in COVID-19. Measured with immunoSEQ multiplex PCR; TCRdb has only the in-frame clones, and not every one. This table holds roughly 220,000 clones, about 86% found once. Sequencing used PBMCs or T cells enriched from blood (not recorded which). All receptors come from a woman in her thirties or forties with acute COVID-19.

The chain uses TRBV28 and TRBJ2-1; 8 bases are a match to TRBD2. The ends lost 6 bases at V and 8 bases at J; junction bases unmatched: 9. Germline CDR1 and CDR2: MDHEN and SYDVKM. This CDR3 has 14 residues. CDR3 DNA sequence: TGTGCCAGCAGCCCGGGACTAGTCCAGGATGAGCAGTTCTTC. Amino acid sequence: CASSPGLVQDEQFF.

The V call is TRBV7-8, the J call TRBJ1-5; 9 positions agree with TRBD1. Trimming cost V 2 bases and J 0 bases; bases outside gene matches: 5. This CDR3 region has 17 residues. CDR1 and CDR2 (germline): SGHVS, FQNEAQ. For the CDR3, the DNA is TGTGCCAGCAGCTTACGGACAGGGGTTTATAGCAATCAGCCCCAGCATTTT. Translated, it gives CASSLRTGVYSNQPQHF. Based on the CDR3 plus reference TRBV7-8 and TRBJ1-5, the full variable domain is GAGVSQSPRYKVAKRGQDVALRCDPISGHVSLFWYQQALGQGPEFLTYFQNEAQLDKSGLPSDRFFAERPEGSVSTLKIQRTQQEDSAVYLCASSLRTGVYSNQPQHFGDGTRLSIL.